This T cell receptor (beta chain) came from a study of cytomegalovirus exposure and HLA in healthy donors. Study context: It was reported in a later analysis that the 95 to 150 validation repertoires used the same platform as the approximately 620 first-cohort repertoires.

A word on this clone: Its antigen is unidentified.

This CDR3 has 13 residues. Trimming took 10 bases from V and 1 from J; bases not matched to a gene: 5. Germline CDR1 is SGHDN and CDR2 is FVKESK. The table came from immunoSEQ multiplex PCR; TCRdb's copy has only in-frame clones and leaves some out. The repertoire holds 110,000 to 150,000 clones, almost 90% seen once, with 7.5% to 10% in the top ten. Study-wide results and caveats: It was found in a later analysis that first-cohort TCR clusters tended to co-occur in the 130 or so validation repertoires. It was 150 to 200 TCR beta chains that were listed as cytomegalovirus-associated. For most TCR sequences rarity was the rule, although some public TCRs occurred in many donors.

Sequenced material: PBMCs. The TCR comes from a woman aged 18-35 years in good health and CMV-seropositive. The V gene is TRBV14, the J gene TRBJ1-1; 8 nucleotides match TRBD1. The CDR3 loop is CATRTGWNTEAFF. CDR3 bases: TGTGCCACCAGGACAGGGTGGAACACTGAAGCTTTCTTT. The complete variable domain, with remaining parts taken from reference TRBV14 and TRBJ1-1, reads EAGVTQFPSHSVIEKGQTVTLRCDPISGHDNLYWYRRVMGKEIKFLLHFVKESKQDESGMPNNRFLAERTGGTYSTLKVQPAELEDSGVYFCATRTGWNTEAFFGQGTRLTVV.